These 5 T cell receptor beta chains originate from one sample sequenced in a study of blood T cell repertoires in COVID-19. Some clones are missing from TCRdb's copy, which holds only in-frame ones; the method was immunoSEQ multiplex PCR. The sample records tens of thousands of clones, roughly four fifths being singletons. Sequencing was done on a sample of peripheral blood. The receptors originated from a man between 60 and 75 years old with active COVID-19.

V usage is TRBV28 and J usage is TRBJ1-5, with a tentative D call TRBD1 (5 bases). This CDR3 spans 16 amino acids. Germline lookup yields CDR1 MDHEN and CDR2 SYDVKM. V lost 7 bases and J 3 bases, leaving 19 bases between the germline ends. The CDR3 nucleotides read TGTGCCAGCATTCCTTCCCGCGGCAGGGACAATCAGCCCCAGCATTTT. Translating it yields CASIPSRGRDNQPQHF.

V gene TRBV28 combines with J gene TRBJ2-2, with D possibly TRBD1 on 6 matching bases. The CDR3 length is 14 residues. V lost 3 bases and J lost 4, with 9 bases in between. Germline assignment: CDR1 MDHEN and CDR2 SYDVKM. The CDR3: CASSLDSFTGELFF. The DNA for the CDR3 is TGTGCCAGCAGTTTGGACAGTTTCACCGGGGAGCTGTTTTTT.

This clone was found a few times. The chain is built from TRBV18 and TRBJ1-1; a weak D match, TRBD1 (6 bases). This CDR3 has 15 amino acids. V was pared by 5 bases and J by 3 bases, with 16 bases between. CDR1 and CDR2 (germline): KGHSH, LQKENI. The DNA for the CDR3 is TGTGCCAGCTCATTGGCTCAGGGGCGGGACACTGAAGCTTTCTTT. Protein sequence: CASSLAQGRDTEAFF. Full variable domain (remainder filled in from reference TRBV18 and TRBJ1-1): NAGVMQNPRHLVRRRGQEARLRCSPMKGHSHVYWYRQLPEEGLKFMVYLQKENIIDESGMPKERFSAEFPKEGPSILRIQQVVRGDSAAYFCASSLAQGRDTEAFFGQGTRLTVV.

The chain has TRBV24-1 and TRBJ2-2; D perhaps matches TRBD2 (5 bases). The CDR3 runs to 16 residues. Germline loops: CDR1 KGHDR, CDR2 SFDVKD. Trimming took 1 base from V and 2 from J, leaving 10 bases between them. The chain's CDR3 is CATSDFRTYNTGELFF. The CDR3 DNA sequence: TGTGCCACCAGTGATTTTAGGACTTACAACACCGGGGAGCTGTTTTTT.

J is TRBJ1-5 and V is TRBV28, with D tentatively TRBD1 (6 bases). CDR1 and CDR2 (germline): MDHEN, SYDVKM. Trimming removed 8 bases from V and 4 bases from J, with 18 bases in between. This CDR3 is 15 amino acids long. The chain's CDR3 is CASSLLRTANQPQHF. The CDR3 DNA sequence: TGTGCCAGCTCCCTACTCCGGACAGCGAATCAGCCCCAGCATTTT. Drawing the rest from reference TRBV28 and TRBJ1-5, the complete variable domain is DVKVTQSSRYLVKRTGEKVFLECVQDMDHENMFWYRQDPGLGLRLIYFSYDVKMKEKGDIPEGYSVSREKKERFSLILESASTNQTSMYLCASSLLRTANQPQHFGDGTRLSIL.